The next 5 T cell receptor beta chains were all read from a single sample in a study of radiation and T cells in renal cell carcinoma. Treatment denoted: 15 Gy SBRT to primary tumor, nephrectomy 4 weeks later. Sequencing was performed with immunoSEQ multiplex PCR; in TCRdb, only in-frame clones are kept and a portion is missing. The data contain 15,000 to 20,000 clones, around 50% of them singletons. The specimen was tumor tissue, collected from a patient whose treatment included radiotherapy and nephrectomy. The receptors were sampled from a middle-aged man with renal cell carcinoma.

The chain uses TRBV30 and TRBJ1-2; unclear D gene. V was shortened by 5 bases and J by 4 bases, with 17 bases between the two germline ends. Germline values: CDR1 GTSNPN, CDR2 SVGIG (reference sequence). This CDR3 spans 14 amino acids. CDR3 DNA sequence: TGTGCCTGGTTAGCCCCCTTTAAGGCCTATGGCTACACCTTC. Encoded protein: CAWLAPFKAYGYTF.

This clone was counted once. The chain couples TRBV6-5 to TRBJ1-1; 10 bases are shared with TRBD1. V lost 6 bases and J lost 4; bases outside the gene matches: 8. In germline, CDR1 is MNHEY, CDR2 SVGAGI. This CDR3 comprises 15 residues. The CDR3 is CASRPTGGFGTEAFF. DNA of the CDR3: TGTGCCAGCAGACCGACAGGGGGCTTCGGCACTGAAGCTTTCTTT.

The chain employs TRBV7-2 and TRBJ2-7, with 9 bases aligning to TRBD2. The V gene's germline CDR1 is SGHTA and CDR2 FQGNSA. This CDR3 region has 16 residues. Germline trimming cut 1 base from V and 2 bases from J; bases unmatched to any gene: 6. CDR3 amino acids: CASSLGTSGYTYEQYF. The DNA of the CDR3 is TGTGCCAGCAGCTTAGGTACTAGCGGGTATACCTACGAGCAGTACTTC.

The chain combines TRBV12-5 with TRBJ2-5; maybe TRBD2 (6 bases). The CDR3 is 13 amino acids. Germline V CDR1 and CDR2: LGHNT, FRNRAP. Trimming stripped 0 bases from V and 5 bases from J, with 7 bases between. CDR3 residues: CASGLVGGETQYF. Here the CDR3 DNA reads TGTGCTAGTGGTTTGGTTGGGGGGGAGACCCAGTACTTC. Full variable domain (missing parts from reference TRBV12-5 and TRBJ2-5): DARVTQTPRHKVTEMGQEVTMRCQPILGHNTVFWYRQTMMQGLELLAYFRNRAPLDDSGMPKDRFSAEMPDATLATLKIQPSEPRDSAVYFCASGLVGGETQYFGPGTRLLVL.

This clone was seen a single time. V usage is TRBV11-1 and J usage is TRBJ2-3, with 9 positions matching TRBD2. The CDR3 runs 16 residues. Trimming at V came to 5 bases and at J to 2 bases, leaving 8 bases not matched to a gene. The germline V gene has CDR1 SGHAT and CDR2 FQDESV (reference sequence). CDR3 bases: TGTGCCAGCAGCGGAGCCGGGACTAGCTCCACAGATACGCAGTATTTT. Translation gives CASSGAGTSSTDTQYF.